These 28 T cell receptor beta chains came from one sample sequenced in a study of T cell repertoires in cytomegalovirus infection. Antigen specificity for these receptors is unknown. TCRdb reanalysed the reads using MiXCR and keeps one entry per CDR3 protein. This sample has about 700,000 distinct CDR3 sequences, with around 35% found just once. This specimen consisted of cultured PBMCs, obtained from culture after CMV antigen stimulation. The receptors come from a human donor in good health (CMV status not recorded). Some clones in this sample may be carry-over from other donors' samples.

This clonotype was detected once. The chain uses TRBV7-2 and TRBJ1-2, with 8 bases matching TRBD1. Germline lookup yields CDR1 SGHTA and CDR2 FQGNSA. CDR3 length equals 17 residues. V lost 5 bases and J lost 4; bases outside the gene matches: 15. The CDR3 nucleotides read TGTGCCAGCAGCACCACCTGGACAGGGACCTTCCTCTATGGCTACACCTTC. This encodes CASSTTWTGTFLYGYTF.

The gene calls are TRBV11-2 and TRBJ2-2; 9 nucleotides match TRBD1. Germline-derived CDR1 and CDR2 are SGHAT and FQNNGV. The CDR3 spans 15 residues. V lost 5 bases and J lost 1; bases outside the gene matches: 2. This CDR3 is CASSPGQGNTGELFF. The CDR3 nucleotides are TGTGCCAGCAGCCCGGGACAGGGGAACACCGGGGAGCTGTTTTTT.

The gene calls are TRBV3-1 and TRBJ2-6; 12 bases map to TRBD1. Trimming took 4 bases from V and 2 from J; bases not matched to a gene: 6. The CDR3 covers 18 residues. The V gene's germline CDR1 is LGHDT and CDR2 YNNKEL (reference sequence). The CDR3 bases are TGTGCCAGCAGCCGTCCCGGGACAGGGGGCGCTGGGGCCAACGTCCTGACTTTC. Amino acid sequence: CASSRPGTGGAGANVLTF. The entire variable domain, with the rest obtained from reference TRBV3-1 and TRBJ2-6, is as follows: DTAVSQTPKYLVTQMGNDKSIKCEQNLGHDTMYWYKQDSKKFLKIMFSYNNKELIINETVPNRFSPKSPDKAHLNLHINSLELGDSAVYFCASSRPGTGGAGANVLTFGAGSRLTVL.

This clonotype showed up just a few times. The V call is TRBV6-1, the J call TRBJ2-5; no clear D gene. Germline lookup yields CDR1 MNHNS and CDR2 SASEGT. The CDR3 contains 12 residues. With 3 bases removed from V and 4 bases from J, the gap between germline ends came to 6 bases. The CDR3 nucleotides read TGTGCCAGCAGTGAGAGTCGAGAGACCCAGTACTTC. This translates into CASSESRETQYF.

This clonotype was counted ten times or more. J is TRBJ2-3 and V is TRBV7-8; weak D call: TRBD1 (7 bases). V lost 5 bases and J lost 8, with 17 bases in between. Germline lookup yields CDR1 SGHVS and CDR2 FQNEAQ. This CDR3 contains 14 residues. The CDR3 DNA reads as TGTGCCAGCAGCGTATCTGCTCAGGGGGGTACGCAGTATTTT. It specifies CASSVSAQGGTQYF.

This clonotype was picked up many times. The V gene is TRBV7-8, the J gene TRBJ2-3; the D gene is possibly TRBD2 (7 bases). This CDR3 is 17 amino acids long. The germline V gene has CDR1 SGHVS and CDR2 FQNEAQ. V was clipped by 2 bases and J by 3 bases, with 18 bases between them. The CDR3 loop reads CASSLQAGARRTDTQYF. CDR3 DNA sequence: TGTGCCAGCAGCTTACAGGCGGGGGCCAGGCGTACAGATACGCAGTATTTT.

A few counts support this clonotype. The J gene is TRBJ2-5, the V gene TRBV10-3; perhaps TRBD1 as D (5 bases). The V end was cut by 10 bases, the J end by 1 base, with 16 bases between. CDR1 is ENHRY and CDR2 is SYGVKD in the germline V gene. There are 14 residues in the CDR3. Written as DNA, the CDR3 is TGTGCCACTAGTACCGACAGAGGCCAAGAGACCCAGTACTTC. This encodes CATSTDRGQETQYF.

The sample holds many counts of this clonotype. This chain connects TRBV7-2 to TRBJ2-5, with D tentatively TRBD1 (5 bases). The germline gives CDR1 SGHTA, CDR2 FQGNSA. The V gene lost 3 bases and the J gene lost 6 bases, with 11 bases spanning the gap. The CDR3 has 13 amino acids. This chain's CDR3 is CASSLGRVKTQYF. As DNA, the CDR3 is TGTGCCAGCAGCTTGGGCAGGGTTAAGACCCAGTACTTC.

The rearrangement links TRBV29-1 to TRBJ2-3; 9 bases are a match to TRBD2. There are 16 residues in the CDR3. V was pared by 0 bases and J by 4 bases, with 8 bases of the junction left unmatched. Germline lookup yields CDR1 SQVTM and CDR2 ANQGSEA. CDR3 sequence reads: CSVEDIEGLAADTQYF. CDR3 in DNA: TGCAGCGTTGAAGACATTGAGGGACTAGCAGCAGATACGCAGTATTTT.

J is TRBJ2-1 and V is TRBV7-6; 8 nucleotides align to TRBD2. Germline V gene data show CDR1 as SGHVS and CDR2 as FNYEAQ. Germline trimming cut 2 bases from V and 7 bases from J; bases unmatched to any gene: 7. This CDR3 has 15 amino acids. This chain's CDR3 is CASSLITGGGNEQFF. The CDR3 DNA follows: TGTGCCAGCAGCTTAATAACGGGCGGGGGGAATGAGCAGTTCTTC.

This chain joins TRBV20-1 and TRBJ1-4; 7 bases align to TRBD1. The V gene's germline CDR1 is DFQATT and CDR2 SNEGSKA (reference sequence). The CDR3 covers 13 residues. Trimming removed 5 bases from V and 5 bases from J; junction bases left unmatched: 5. As DNA, the CDR3 is TGCAGTGCTCAGCAGGGGGGAAATGAAAAACTGTTTTTT. Its protein is CSAQQGGNEKLFF.

The chain recombines TRBV28 with TRBJ1-1, with 7 bases lining up with TRBD1. Unmatched junction bases numbered 11, after V lost 2 bases and J lost 8 bases. The CDR3 contains 15 residues. Germline CDR1 is MDHEN and CDR2 is SYDVKM. CDR3 region: CASSLISGAGGEAFF. CDR3 in DNA: TGTGCCAGCAGTTTAATCTCGGGGGCAGGGGGAGAAGCTTTCTTT.

This clonotype was observed many times. This chain uses TRBV7-6 with TRBJ2-5; D is ambiguous. The V end lost 0 bases, the J end lost 2 bases, and 16 bases lay between the germline ends. CDR1 is SGHVS, CDR2 FNYEAQ, per germline. The CDR3 is 17 residues long. The DNA of the CDR3 is TGTGCCAGCAGCTTAGCGCCCAGGAACGAATGGCAAGAGACCCAGTACTTC. It codes for CASSLAPRNEWQETQYF.

The chain carries TRBV20-1 and TRBJ2-7, with TRBD2 matching over 8 bases. The CDR3 totals 13 residues. With 5 bases clipped from V and 6 bases from J, the junction kept 9 bases outside the gene matches. The germline V gene encodes CDR1 DFQATT and CDR2 SNEGSKA (reference sequence). In nucleotides, the CDR3 is TGCAGTGCTGAAGCGGGGGTACGCTCCGAGCAGTACTTC. The encoded protein is CSAEAGVRSEQYF.

Many counts were recorded for this clonotype. The J gene is TRBJ1-1, the V gene TRBV7-8; D gene uncertain. Germline CDR1 reads SGHVS; CDR2 reads FQNEAQ. Trimming took off 3 bases at V and 4 bases at J, with 9 bases between the two ends. This CDR3 is 13 amino acids long. The CDR3 is CASSFTLGTEAFF. The CDR3 DNA reads as TGTGCCAGCAGCTTTACCTTGGGCACTGAAGCTTTCTTT.

This clonotype was recorded at least ten times. The chain employs TRBV7-2 and TRBJ1-2; D not certain. Trimming removed 1 base at V and 0 bases at J, with 9 bases between. Germline CDR1 and CDR2: SGHTA and FQGNSA. This CDR3 is built from 15 residues. The CDR3 sequence: CASSLVVLANYGYTF. In DNA form, the CDR3 reads TGTGCCAGCAGCTTAGTTGTTTTAGCTAACTATGGCTACACCTTC. Full variable domain (missing parts from reference TRBV7-2 and TRBJ1-2): GAGVSQSPSNKVTEKGKDVELRCDPISGHTALYWYRQSLGQGLEFLIYFQGNSAPDKSGLPSDRFSAERTGGSVSTLTIQRTQQEDSAVYLCASSLVVLANYGYTFGSGTRLTVV.

This clonotype was observed a few times. This chain connects TRBV28 to TRBJ2-1, with 9 bases lining up with TRBD1. The CDR3 covers 16 residues. V lost 4 bases and J lost 7; bases outside the gene matches: 11. Germline V lookup: CDR1 MDHEN, CDR2 SYDVKM. CDR3 coding DNA: TGTGCCAGCAGTTCAACAGGGGGCGTCCCGATGAATGAGCAGTTCTTC. Protein product: CASSSTGGVPMNEQFF. Full variable domain (rest looked up from reference TRBV28 and TRBJ2-1): DVKVTQSSRYLVKRTGEKVFLECVQDMDHENMFWYRQDPGLGLRLIYFSYDVKMKEKGDIPEGYSVSREKKERFSLILESASTNQTSMYLCASSSTGGVPMNEQFFGPGTRLTVL.

This clonotype was observed many times. The chain combines TRBV7-2 with TRBJ1-2; D is unclear. The germline V gene has CDR1 SGHTA and CDR2 FQGNSA. V gave up 1 base and J gave up 1 base, with 7 bases separating them. CDR3 length equals 14 residues. Here the CDR3 reads CASSLDGRNYGYTF. The DNA of the CDR3 is TGTGCCAGCAGCTTAGATGGACGTAACTATGGCTACACCTTC.

This chain uses TRBV19 with TRBJ2-1, with a tentative D call TRBD2 (5 bases). The germline V gene encodes CDR1 LNHDA and CDR2 SQIVND (reference sequence). CDR3 size: 15 residues. V gave up 1 base and J gave up 5 bases, with 12 bases separating them. The CDR3 here is CASSIGLFGHNEQFF. The CDR3 DNA is TGTGCCAGTAGTATAGGACTATTCGGCCACAATGAGCAGTTCTTC.

Ten or more counts support this clonotype. The chain joins TRBV7-2 to TRBJ2-1; possible D gene TRBD1, 6 bases. The ends were cut back, 3 bases at V and 9 bases at J, with 15 bases in the middle. Looked up from germline, CDR1 is SGHTA and CDR2 is FQGNSA. The length of the CDR3 is 14 residues. The DNA for the CDR3 is TGTGCCAGCAGCTTGATCAATCCCAGGGGTGAGCAGTTCTTC. Its protein product is CASSLINPRGEQFF.

The chain has TRBV6-1 and TRBJ2-3; D call uncertain. V was pared by 2 bases and J by 1 base, with 19 bases between. The CDR3 covers 18 residues. The germline V gene encodes CDR1 MNHNS and CDR2 SASEGT. The CDR3 nucleotides read TGTGCCAGCAGTGAATTATTCTGGGGATTGACTGGCACAGATACGCAGTATTTT. It yields the protein CASSELFWGLTGTDTQYF.

The chain recombines TRBV18 with TRBJ1-3; D unresolved. CDR3 size: 15 residues. V lost 3 bases and J 0 bases, leaving 9 bases between the germline ends. CDR1 is KGHSH, CDR2 LQKENI, per germline. The CDR3 coding sequence is TGTGCCAGCTCACCGCCCGGGAGCTCTGGAAACACCATATATTTT. This gives the protein CASSPPGSSGNTIYF.

The chain has TRBV25-1 and TRBJ2-1, with D maybe TRBD2 (5 bases). CDR3 length equals 14 residues. Germline V lookup: CDR1 MGHDK, CDR2 SYGVNS. V gave up 3 bases and J gave up 8 bases, with 14 bases separating them. DNA of the CDR3: TGTGCCAGCAGTGAGTATGGGAGCGCCCATGAGCAGTTCTTC. Translated, it gives CASSEYGSAHEQFF.

This chain uses TRBV6-1 with TRBJ2-2, with D perhaps matching TRBD1 (6 bases). V was trimmed by 6 bases and J by 1 base, leaving 15 bases between them. Germline CDR1 and CDR2: MNHNS and SASEGT. This CDR3 is built from 16 residues. For the CDR3, the DNA is TGTGCCAGCAGGAGGGCTCCGGGACAGAACACCGGGGAGCTGTTTTTT. This sequence encodes CASRRAPGQNTGELFF.

The chain recombines TRBV28 with TRBJ2-1; D possibly corresponds to TRBD1 (6 bases). Trimming left V 2 bases short and J 2 bases short, with 10 bases between. The CDR3 is made up of 15 amino acids. From germline, CDR1 is MDHEN and CDR2 SYDVKM. The chain's CDR3 is CASSLTRGPYNEQFF. The CDR3 DNA is TGTGCCAGCAGTTTAACCAGGGGCCCCTACAATGAGCAGTTCTTC.

This clonotype showed up just a few times. The chain recombines TRBV19 with TRBJ2-1; 7 bases are shared with TRBD2. The junction had 9 bases not matched to a gene; V was cut back by 5 bases and J by 8 bases. In germline, CDR1 is LNHDA, CDR2 SQIVND (reference sequence). This CDR3 is 14 amino acids long. In DNA form, the CDR3 reads TGTGCCAGTAGTTTACGACTAGCAGGCCATGAGCAGTTCTTC. It specifies CASSLRLAGHEQFF.

CDR3 DNA: TGTGCCAGCAGTTCCCTACAGAGGACCGGGGAGCTGTTTTTT. The encoded protein is CASSSLQRTGELFF. The rearrangement links TRBV2 to TRBJ2-2; D gene unclear. The ends were cut back, 5 bases at V and 5 bases at J, with 12 bases in the middle. Germline CDR1 SNHLY, CDR2 FYNNEI. The CDR3 is made up of 14 amino acids.

This clonotype was observed many times. J is TRBJ1-2 and V is TRBV7-2; D is uncertain. CDR1 is SGHTA, CDR2 FQGNSA, per germline. V was cut by 2 bases and J by 1 base, with 11 bases left in between. The CDR3 covers 15 residues. CDR3 nucleotide sequence: TGTGCCAGCAGCTTAATGGGGAGATATAACTATGGCTACACCTTC. Amino acid sequence: CASSLMGRYNYGYTF. The whole variable domain, remainder taken from reference TRBV7-2 and TRBJ1-2, is GAGVSQSPSNKVTEKGKDVELRCDPISGHTALYWYRQSLGQGLEFLIYFQGNSAPDKSGLPSDRFSAERTGGSVSTLTIQRTQQEDSAVYLCASSLMGRYNYGYTFGSGTRLTVV.